These 18 T cell receptor beta chains share one sample of origin, sequenced in a study of CD8+CD57+ T cells in acquired aplastic anemia. Genomic DNA provided the template from which TCR beta VDJ and CDR3 profiles were obtained. TCRdb called the reads again in MiXCR, with one record for every CDR3 protein. The repertoire holds 150,000 to 200,000 distinct CDR3 sequences, with roughly 45% as singletons. The sample consisted of sorted CD4+, CD8+, or CD8+CD57+ T cells (not recorded which) from PBMCs. These receptor sequences come from a human donor in good health.

This clonotype was recorded at least ten times. The rearrangement links TRBV6-2 or TRBV6-3 to TRBJ1-1; no clear D. CDR3 length: 11 amino acids. CDR1 is MNHEY and CDR2 is SVGEGT in the germline V gene. In DNA, the CDR3 is TGTGCGTCTGAAGGGCACACTGAAGCTTTCTTT. Its protein is CASEGHTEAFF.

The J gene is TRBJ2-1, the V gene TRBV10-3; D may match TRBD1 or TRBD2 (5 bases each). The CDR3 extends over 18 amino acids. Germline V gene sequence: CDR1 ENHRY, CDR2 SYGVKD. Trimming removed 8 bases from V and 0 bases from J, with 23 bases in between. CDR3 residues: CAIGENTGLASSYNEQFF. CDR3 DNA: TGTGCCATCGGCGAAAACACGGGGCTCGCCAGCTCCTACAATGAGCAGTTCTTC.

This clonotype was observed many times. This chain connects TRBV9 to TRBJ2-3; 8 bases are shared with TRBD1. The junction had 4 bases not matched to a gene; V was cut back by 4 bases and J by 0 bases. Germline V gene sequence: CDR1 SGDLS, CDR2 YYNGEE. This CDR3 comprises 15 residues. Here the CDR3 DNA reads TGTGCCAGCAGCTCCCGGACAGGGAGCACAGATACGCAGTATTTT. Translated, it gives CASSSRTGSTDTQYF.

This clonotype was seen more than once but under ten times. This chain connects TRBV7-9 to TRBJ2-5; no reliable D call. The CDR3 covers 11 residues. Trimming removed 7 bases from V and 2 bases from J, with 5 bases in between. From germline, CDR1 is SEHNR and CDR2 FQNEAQ (reference sequence). CDR3 in DNA: TGTGCCAGCACCCATCAAGAGACCCAGTACTTC. Its protein is CASTHQETQYF.

This clonotype was recorded at least ten times. V is TRBV6-4 and J is TRBJ2-3; D might be TRBD2 (6 bases). Germline V CDR1 and CDR2: MRHNA, SNTAGT. Trimming took 2 bases from V and 2 from J, leaving 11 bases between them. The CDR3 totals 15 residues. This CDR3 reads CASSDRAGNTDTQYF. The DNA of the CDR3 is TGTGCCAGCAGTGACCGGGCGGGGAACACAGATACGCAGTATTTT.

A remark on this clonotype: A much more abundant neighbour one base away suggests this may be a read error. This sequence joins TRBV11-2 and TRBJ1-3, with TRBD1 as a possible D gene (6 bases). V gave up 2 bases and J gave up 4 bases, with 15 bases separating them. The CDR3 has 16 amino acids. Germline V CDR1 and CDR2: SGHAT, FQNNGV. DNA of the CDR3: TGTGCCAGCAGCTTAAACCGCGGGACAAGGGGAAACACCATATATTTT. Translating it yields CASSLNRGTRGNTIYF. The variable domain in full, with the rest retrieved from reference TRBV11-2 and TRBJ1-3, is EAGVAQSPRYKIIEKRQSVAFWCNPISGHATLYWYQQILGQGPKLLIQFQNNGVVDDSQLPKDRFSAERLKGVDSTLKIQPAKLEDSAVYLCASSLNRGTRGNTIYFGEGSWLTVV.

This clonotype came up many times. The chain couples TRBV9 to TRBJ1-4; D perhaps matches TRBD1 (5 bases). This CDR3 has 15 residues. V lost 0 bases and J lost 7, with 13 bases in between. Germline V gene data show CDR1 as SGDLS and CDR2 as YYNGEE. The CDR3 is CASSVAGQGSEKLFF. CDR3 DNA: TGTGCCAGCAGCGTAGCAGGGCAGGGCAGTGAAAAACTGTTTTTT.

Ten or more counts support this clonotype. This sequence joins TRBV10-1 and TRBJ2-5, with 8 nucleotides matching TRBD1. J was trimmed by 6 bases and V by 6 bases; bases with no gene match: 18. The germline V gene has CDR1 WNHNN and CDR2 SYGVQD (reference sequence). The CDR3 is made up of 17 amino acids. CDR3: CASRPGTGHVLSKTQYF. The CDR3 DNA follows: TGCGCCAGCAGGCCCGGGACAGGACATGTTTTGTCAAAGACCCAGTACTTC.

The rearrangement uses TRBV19 and TRBJ1-5, with a possible D match to TRBD1 (5 bases). The V gene's germline CDR1 is LNHDA and CDR2 SQIVND (reference sequence). The germline V and J ends were trimmed by 10 bases and 0 bases, with 19 bases remaining between them. The CDR3 runs 16 residues. The CDR3 nucleotides are TGTGCCACCTCCCCCGGGGGAACTTATAGCAATCAGCCCCAGCATTTT. Its translation is CATSPGGTYSNQPQHF.

The chain's CDR3 is CASRDTGTSALNEQFF. The DNA of the CDR3 is TGTGCCAGCAGGGATACCGGGACTAGCGCCCTCAATGAGCAGTTCTTC. The rearrangement links TRBV12-3 or TRBV12-4 to TRBJ2-1; 10 bases agree with TRBD2. With 6 bases clipped from V and 6 bases from J, the junction kept 11 bases outside the gene matches. This CDR3 is 16 amino acids long.

With regard to this clonotype: With a much larger clone just one base away, this may be a read error. This chain uses TRBV11-2 with TRBJ1-4, with 7 positions matching TRBD1. The CDR3 totals 15 residues. Germline assignment: CDR1 SGHAT and CDR2 FQNNGV. The CDR3 loop reads CASSLDGTVGEKPFF. Here the CDR3 DNA reads TGTGCCAGCAGCTTAGATGGGACAGTCGGTGAAAAACCGTTTTTT.

Of note for this clonotype: Relative to the germline gene, one junction end is altered; a read error may explain this. The chain has TRBV24-1 and TRBJ2-1, with D perhaps matching TRBD2 (5 bases). Germline V gene lookup returns CDR1 KGHDR and CDR2 SFDVKD. CDR3 length equals 11 residues. The CDR3 sequence is CATSLGGEQCF. As DNA, the CDR3 is TGTGCCACCAGTCTCGGTGGGGAGCAGTGCTTC.

This clonotype was seen at least ten times. The V gene is TRBV7-2, the J gene TRBJ2-5; possible D gene TRBD1, 6 bases. Germline CDR1 and CDR2: SGHTA and FQGNSA. This CDR3 spans 13 amino acids. V was cut by 8 bases and J by 5 bases, with 15 bases left in between. CDR3 sequence: CASGGAVRETQYF. For the CDR3, the DNA is TGTGCCAGCGGGGGCGCGGTGAGGGAGACCCAGTACTTC.

This chain uses TRBV29-1 with TRBJ2-1, with 12 bases lining up with TRBD2. With 7 bases clipped from V and 7 bases from J, the junction kept 11 bases outside the gene matches. Germline V gene data show CDR1 as SQVTM and CDR2 as ANQGSEA. This CDR3 is 15 amino acids long. CDR3 sequence: CSAVGLAGGRNEQFF. DNA of the CDR3: TGCAGCGCTGTGGGGCTAGCGGGAGGGAGGAATGAGCAGTTCTTC.

This chain connects TRBV24-1 to TRBJ2-2; D is perhaps TRBD1 (6 bases). Germline lookup yields CDR1 KGHDR and CDR2 SFDVKD. This CDR3 region has 14 residues. Deletions cut 6 bases from V and 6 bases from J, with 13 bases between. The CDR3 DNA sequence: TGTGCCACCAGTACCGCTTCAGGGGCCGGGGAGCTGTTTTTT. Its protein is CATSTASGAGELFF.

The rearrangement uses TRBV20-1 and TRBJ1-2, with D perhaps matching TRBD1 (5 bases). Trimming removed 1 base at V and 3 bases at J, with 6 bases between. Germline V gene data show CDR1 as DFQATT and CDR2 as SNEGSKA (reference sequence). The CDR3 totals 12 residues. CDR3 coding DNA: TGCAGTGCTAGAGGAGGGGACTATGGCTACACCTTC. This codes for CSARGGDYGYTF.

This clonotype occurred many times. This chain links TRBV6-1 with TRBJ2-7, with 11 bases aligning to TRBD1. This CDR3 has 15 residues. V was pared by 6 bases and J by 4 bases, with 8 bases of the junction left unmatched. Germline V gives CDR1 MNHNS, CDR2 SASEGT. The CDR3: CASRPGTGGVYEQYF. In DNA, the CDR3 is TGTGCCAGCAGACCTGGGACAGGGGGGGTTTACGAGCAGTACTTC.

The chain has TRBV27 and TRBJ1-1; no definite D call. CDR1 MNHEY and CDR2 SMNVEV come from the germline V gene (reference sequence). The CDR3 is made up of 16 amino acids. Deletions cut 5 bases from V and 0 bases from J, with 16 bases between. The CDR3 sequence: CASSPRAAGMNTEAFF. Written as DNA, the CDR3 is TGTGCCAGCAGTCCCCGGGCGGCGGGGATGAACACTGAAGCTTTCTTT.